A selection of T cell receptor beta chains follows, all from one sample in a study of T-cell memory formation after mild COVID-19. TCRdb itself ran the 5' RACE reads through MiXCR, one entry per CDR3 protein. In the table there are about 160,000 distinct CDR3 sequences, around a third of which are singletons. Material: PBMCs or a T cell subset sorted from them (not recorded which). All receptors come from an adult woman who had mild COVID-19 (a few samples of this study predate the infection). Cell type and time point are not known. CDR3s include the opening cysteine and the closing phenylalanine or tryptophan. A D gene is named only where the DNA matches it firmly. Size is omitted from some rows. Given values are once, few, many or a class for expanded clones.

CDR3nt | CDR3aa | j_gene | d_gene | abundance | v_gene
TGTGCCAGCAGCTTCAGGGCAGATCAGCCCCAGCATTTT | CASSFRADQPQHF | TRBJ1-5 | . | . | TRBV5-5
TGTGCCAGCAGCTTAATCCCCTCCCAGGGGGAGACCCAGTACTTC | CASSLIPSQGETQYF | TRBJ2-5 | . | few | TRBV7-7
TGCGCCAGCAGACCCGTGACAGGCTACGAGCAGTACTTC | CASRPVTGYEQYF | TRBJ2-7 | . | . | TRBV5-1
TGTGCCAGCAGTTACCCGACTAGCGGGAGGTTCGAGCAGTACTTC | CASSYPTSGRFEQYF | TRBJ2-7 | TRBD2 | . | TRBV6-2/TRBV6-3
TGTGCCAGCAGTTTTGTGGGACCCTTCACAGATACGCAGTATTTT | CASSFVGPFTDTQYF | TRBJ2-3 | . | . | TRBV12-3/TRBV12-4
TGTGCCAGCCCCTTGGGGGTCCGAAACACTGAAGCTTTCTTT | CASPLGVRNTEAFF | TRBJ1-1 | . | many | TRBV6-1
TGTGCCAGCAGCTGGGGAGCTCGAGGGACAGATACGCAGTATTTT | CASSWGARGTDTQYF | TRBJ2-3 | . | . | TRBV13
TGCGCCAGCCGCCTATCCGATCGGGACTATGGCTACACCTTC | CASRLSDRDYGYTF | TRBJ1-2 | . | . | TRBV5-1
TGTGCCAGCAGCTTTTTCCAGTACAGGGGGGCCTCGGGGGCCAACGTCCTGACTTTC | CASSFFQYRGASGANVLTF | TRBJ2-6 | TRBD1 | . | TRBV7-9
TGTGCCAGCAGCCCCCGGGCTAGCGGGGGGGCCTACGAGCAGTACTTC | CASSPRASGGAYEQYF | TRBJ2-7 | TRBD2 | few | TRBV3-1
TGTGCCAGCAGACGGGACGGATCTAACTATGGCTACACCTTC | CASRRDGSNYGYTF | TRBJ1-2 | . | once | TRBV2
TGCAGCGTCGGACAGGGCTCTGGGGCCAACGTCCTGACTTTC | CSVGQGSGANVLTF | TRBJ2-6 | TRBD1 | . | TRBV29-1
TGTGCCAGCAGCAAAGACAGGGGTCGGGGCTACACCTTC | CASSKDRGRGYTF | TRBJ1-2 | TRBD1 | few | TRBV7-6
TGTGCCAGCAGTTACTCCTCGACTGAAGCTTTCTTT | CASSYSSTEAFF | TRBJ1-1 | . | . | TRBV6-5
TGCAGCGTTCGGGGACCGAACACCGGGGAGCTGTTTTTT | CSVRGPNTGELFF | TRBJ2-2 | . | . | TRBV29-1
TGTGCCACCAGTGATTTGAAGGGACAGGGAATCACCGGGGAGCTGTTTTTT | CATSDLKGQGITGELFF | TRBJ2-2 | TRBD1 | . | TRBV24-1
TGTGCCAGCAGCCCGACCCGGAACTACACCTTC | CASSPTRNYTF | TRBJ1-2 | . | . | TRBV7-9
TGTGCCACCAGCAGAGAAGGGGGAGGCGCAGATACGCAGTATTTT | CATSREGGGADTQYF | TRBJ2-3 | . | few | TRBV15
TGTGCCAGCAGTCACTCCGGGACCTACCCCACCGGGGAGCTGTTTTTT | CASSHSGTYPTGELFF | TRBJ2-2 | . | . | TRBV25-1
TGTGCCAGCAGCTTCGGACTAGCGGGAGTATATGAGCAGTTCTTC | CASSFGLAGVYEQFF | TRBJ2-1 | TRBD2 | many | TRBV7-9
TGCGCCAGCAGCTTGTTGGTAGGCTCCTACGAGCAGTACTTC | CASSLLVGSYEQYF | TRBJ2-7 | . | once | TRBV5-1
TGTGCCAGCAGCCGAGAACCACAGGGGGCGGGTGAGCAGTACTTC | CASSREPQGAGEQYF | TRBJ2-7 | TRBD1 | many | TRBV4-2